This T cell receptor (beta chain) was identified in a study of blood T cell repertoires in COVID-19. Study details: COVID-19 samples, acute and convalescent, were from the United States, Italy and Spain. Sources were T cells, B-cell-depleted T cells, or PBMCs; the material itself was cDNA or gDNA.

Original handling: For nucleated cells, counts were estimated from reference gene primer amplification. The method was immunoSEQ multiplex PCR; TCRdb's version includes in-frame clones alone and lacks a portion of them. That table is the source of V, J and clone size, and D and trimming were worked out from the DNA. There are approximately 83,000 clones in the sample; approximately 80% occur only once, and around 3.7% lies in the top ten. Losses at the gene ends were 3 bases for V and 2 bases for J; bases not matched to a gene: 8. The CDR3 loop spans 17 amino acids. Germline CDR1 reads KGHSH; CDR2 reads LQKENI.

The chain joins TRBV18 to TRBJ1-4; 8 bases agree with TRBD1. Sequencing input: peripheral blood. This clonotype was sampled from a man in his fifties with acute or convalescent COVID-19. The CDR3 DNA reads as TGTGCCAGCTCACCTATTAACCAGGGGGCGACTAATGAAAAACTGTTTTTT. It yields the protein CASSPINQGATNEKLFF. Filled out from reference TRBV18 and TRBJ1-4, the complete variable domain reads NAGVMQNPRHLVRRRGQEARLRCSPMKGHSHVYWYRQLPEEGLKFMVYLQKENIIDESGMPKERFSAEFPKEGPSILRIQQVVRGDSAAYFCASSPINQGATNEKLFFGSGTQLSVL.